The 4 T cell receptor beta chains in this list originate from one sample, sequenced in a study of control samples from healthy donors and cancer patients. Produced via immunoSEQ multiplex PCR; TCRdb's table is partial and in-frame only. The repertoire consists of about 130,000 clones, with about 92% occurring once and the leading ten covering around 2.1%. Sequencing used blood. These receptors came from a woman aged 45-65 years in good health.

The rearrangement uses TRBV7-9 and TRBJ2-7, with no clear D. Germline CDR1 and CDR2: SEHNR and FQNEAQ (reference sequence). The CDR3 has 16 residues. Trimming removed 8 bases at V and 6 bases at J, with 26 bases between. Written as DNA, the CDR3 is TGTGCCAGCGCGGACCCCCGGACCCCGAAGCCACTCGAGCAGTACTTC. Translated, it gives CASADPRTPKPLEQYF. The full variable domain, rest sourced from reference TRBV7-9 and TRBJ2-7, is DTGVSQNPRHKITKRGQNVTFRCDPISEHNRLYWYRQTLGQGPEFLTYFQNEAQLEKSRLLSDRFSAERPKGSFSTLEIQRTEQGDSAMYLCASADPRTPKPLEQYFGPGTRLTVT.

The rearrangement joins TRBV2 to TRBJ2-3; TRBD2 might be the D (7 bases). Trimming pared 6 bases from V and 3 bases from J, leaving 13 bases between. The V gene's germline CDR1 is SNHLY and CDR2 FYNNEI. The CDR3 has 14 residues. DNA of the CDR3: TGTGCCAGCAGGGAGGGGGGGATGACAGATACGCAGTATTTT. It is translated as CASREGGMTDTQYF.

V is TRBV5-6 and J is TRBJ1-4; unclear D gene. Looked up from germline, CDR1 is SGHDT and CDR2 is YYEEEE. The CDR3 is 13 residues long. The V gene lost 2 bases and the J gene lost 5 bases, with 7 bases spanning the gap. The CDR3 DNA sequence: TGTGCCAGCAGCTTTCAGGTGAATGAAAAACTGTTTTTT. Translated: CASSFQVNEKLFF.

V is TRBV7-9 and J is TRBJ2-5; D gene uncertain. The V end was cut by 2 bases, the J end by 5 bases, with 12 bases between. Germline values: CDR1 SEHNR, CDR2 FQNEAQ (reference sequence). This CDR3 region has 14 residues. CDR3 coding DNA: TGTGCCAGCAGCTTAAAGTCGCGTCTGGAGACCCAGTACTTC. It translates to CASSLKSRLETQYF. Drawing the rest from reference TRBV7-9 and TRBJ2-5, the complete variable domain is DTGVSQNPRHKITKRGQNVTFRCDPISEHNRLYWYRQTLGQGPEFLTYFQNEAQLEKSRLLSDRFSAERPKGSFSTLEIQRTEQGDSAMYLCASSLKSRLETQYFGPGTRLLVL.